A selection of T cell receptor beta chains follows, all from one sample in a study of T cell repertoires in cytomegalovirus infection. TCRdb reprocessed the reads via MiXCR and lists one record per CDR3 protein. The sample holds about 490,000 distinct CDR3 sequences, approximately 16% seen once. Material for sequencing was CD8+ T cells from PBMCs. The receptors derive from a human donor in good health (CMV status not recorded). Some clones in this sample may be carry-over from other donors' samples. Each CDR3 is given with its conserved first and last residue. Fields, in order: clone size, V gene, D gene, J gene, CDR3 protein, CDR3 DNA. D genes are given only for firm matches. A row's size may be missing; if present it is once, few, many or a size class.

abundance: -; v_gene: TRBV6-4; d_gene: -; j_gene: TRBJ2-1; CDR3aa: CASSWGFKNEQFF; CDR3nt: TGTGCCAGCAGCTGGGGTTTCAAGAATGAGCAGTTCTTC
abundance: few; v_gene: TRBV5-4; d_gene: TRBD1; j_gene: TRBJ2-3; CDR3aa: CASREQGRYTDTQYF; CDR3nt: TGTGCCAGCAGGGAACAGGGGCGATACACAGATACGCAGTATTTT
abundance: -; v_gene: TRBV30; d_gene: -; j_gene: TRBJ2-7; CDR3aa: CAWSVRSFSYEQYF; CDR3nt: TGTGCCTGGAGTGTACGTTCGTTTTCTTACGAGCAGTACTTC
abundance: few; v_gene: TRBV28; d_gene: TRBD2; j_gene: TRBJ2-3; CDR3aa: CASSEWTSGTDTQYF; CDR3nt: TGTGCCAGCAGTGAGTGGACTAGCGGCACAGATACGCAGTATTTT
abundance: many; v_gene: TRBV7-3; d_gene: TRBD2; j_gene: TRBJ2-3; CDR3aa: CASSLSGGAADTQYF; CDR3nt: TGTGCCAGCAGCTTGAGCGGGGGGGCTGCAGATACGCAGTATTTT
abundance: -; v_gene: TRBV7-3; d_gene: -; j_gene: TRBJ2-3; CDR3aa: CASSLTLATTDTQYF; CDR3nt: TGTGCCAGCAGCTTAACTTTGGCCACCACAGATACGCAGTATTTT
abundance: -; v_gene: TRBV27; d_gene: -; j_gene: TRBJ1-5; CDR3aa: CASCCTSNQPQHF; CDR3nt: TGTGCCAGCTGTTGTACGAGCAATCAGCCCCAGCATTTT
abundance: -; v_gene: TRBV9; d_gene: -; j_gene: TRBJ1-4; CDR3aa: CASSPYGSTNEKLFF; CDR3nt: TGTGCCAGCAGCCCCTACGGGTCAACTAATGAAAAACTGTTTTTT
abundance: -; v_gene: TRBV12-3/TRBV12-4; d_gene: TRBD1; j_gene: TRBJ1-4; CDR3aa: CASSSRQGATNEKLFF; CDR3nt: TGTGCCAGCAGTTCCCGACAGGGGGCGACTAATGAAAAACTGTTTTTT
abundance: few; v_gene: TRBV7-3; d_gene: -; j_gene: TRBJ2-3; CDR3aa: CASSLTGASADTQYF; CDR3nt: TGTGCCAGCAGCTTAACAGGGGCTAGTGCAGATACGCAGTATTTT
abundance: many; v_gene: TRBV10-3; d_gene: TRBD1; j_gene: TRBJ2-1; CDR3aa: CAISILQGYNEQFF; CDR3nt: TGTGCCATCAGCATTCTACAGGGGTACAATGAGCAGTTCTTC
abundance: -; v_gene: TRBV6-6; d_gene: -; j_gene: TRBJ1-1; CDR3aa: CAARDYEAFF; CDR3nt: TGTGCCGCCCGGGATTATGAAGCTTTCTTT
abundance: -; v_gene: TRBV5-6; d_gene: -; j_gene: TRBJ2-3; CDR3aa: CASRSGLFPTDTQYF; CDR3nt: TGTGCCAGCAGGTCGGGACTTTTTCCCACAGATACGCAGTATTTT
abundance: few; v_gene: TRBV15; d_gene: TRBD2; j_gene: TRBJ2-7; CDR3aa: CATSTRGARSGEQYF; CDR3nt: TGTGCCACCAGCACGCGGGGGGCCCGCTCGGGCGAGCAGTACTTC
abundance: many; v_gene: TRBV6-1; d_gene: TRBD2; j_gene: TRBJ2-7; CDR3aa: CASSEGLAGSYEQYF; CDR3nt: TGTGCCAGCAGTGAAGGGCTAGCGGGGAGCTACGAGCAGTACTTC
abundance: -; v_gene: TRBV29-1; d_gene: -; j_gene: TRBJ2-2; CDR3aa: CSVARANTGELFF; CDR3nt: TGCAGCGTTGCCAGGGCGAACACCGGGGAGCTGTTTTTT
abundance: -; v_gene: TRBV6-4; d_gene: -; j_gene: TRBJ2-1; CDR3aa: CASSDSNRRWFF; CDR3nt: TGTGCCAGCAGTGACTCGAACCGGAGATGGTTCTTC
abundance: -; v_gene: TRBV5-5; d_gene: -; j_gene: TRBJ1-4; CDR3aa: CASSLTGDWGNEKLFF; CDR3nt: TGTGCCAGCAGCCTCACAGGCGATTGGGGCAATGAAAAACTGTTTTTT
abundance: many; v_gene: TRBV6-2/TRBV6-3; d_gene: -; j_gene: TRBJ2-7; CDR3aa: CASSYEARGSYEQYF; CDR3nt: TGTGCCAGCAGTTACGAGGCCAGGGGTTCCTACGAGCAGTACTTC
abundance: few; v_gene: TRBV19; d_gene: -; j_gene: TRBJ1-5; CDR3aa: CASSKGFQPQHF; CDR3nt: TGTGCCAGTAGTAAGGGATTCCAGCCCCAGCATTTT
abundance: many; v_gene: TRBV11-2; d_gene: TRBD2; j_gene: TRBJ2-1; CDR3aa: CASSLDGGRSYNEQFF; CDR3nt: TGTGCCAGCAGCTTAGATGGCGGGAGATCCTACAATGAGCAGTTCTTC
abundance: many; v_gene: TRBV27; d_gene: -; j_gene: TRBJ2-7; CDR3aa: CASSLGGGGNEQYF; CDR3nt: TGTGCCAGCAGCCTAGGGGGCGGGGGGAACGAGCAGTACTTC
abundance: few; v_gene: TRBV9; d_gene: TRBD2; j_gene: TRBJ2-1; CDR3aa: CASTAGGDLVPFF; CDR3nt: TGTGCCAGCACCGCCGGGGGGGATCTCGTTCCGTTCTTC
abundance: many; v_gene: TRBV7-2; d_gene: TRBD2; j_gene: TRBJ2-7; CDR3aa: CASMTGTTDSYEQYF; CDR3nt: TGTGCCAGCATGACCGGGACTACCGACTCGTACGAGCAGTACTTC
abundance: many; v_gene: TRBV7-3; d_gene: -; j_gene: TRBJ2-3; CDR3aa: CASSLSGAWDTQYF; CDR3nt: TGTGCCAGCAGCTTATCGGGGGCCTGGGATACGCAGTATTTT
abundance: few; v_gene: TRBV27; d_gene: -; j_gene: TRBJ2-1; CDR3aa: CASRGGSDNEQFF; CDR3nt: TGTGCCAGCAGAGGCGGTTCGGACAATGAGCAGTTCTTC
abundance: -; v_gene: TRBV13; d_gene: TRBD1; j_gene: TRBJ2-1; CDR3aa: CASSSRDRGDNEQFF; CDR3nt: TGTGCCAGCAGCTCGCGGGACAGGGGTGACAATGAGCAGTTCTTC
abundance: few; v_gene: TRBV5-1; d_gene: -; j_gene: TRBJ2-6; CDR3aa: CASNPGTKAGANVLTF; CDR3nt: TGCGCCAGCAACCCCGGGACCAAGGCCGGGGCCAACGTCCTGACTTTC
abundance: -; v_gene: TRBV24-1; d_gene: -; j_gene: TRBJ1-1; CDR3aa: CATSFATEAFF; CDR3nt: TGTGCCACCAGTTTTGCCACTGAAGCTTTCTTT
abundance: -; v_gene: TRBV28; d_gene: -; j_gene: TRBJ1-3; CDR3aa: CASSLGIERHTIYF; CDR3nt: TGTGCCAGCAGTTTAGGGATCGAGCGACACACCATATATTTT
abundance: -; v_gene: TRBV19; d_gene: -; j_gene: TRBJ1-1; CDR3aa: CASSIASVGTEAFF; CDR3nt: TGTGCCAGTAGTATAGCGTCGGTTGGCACTGAAGCTTTCTTT
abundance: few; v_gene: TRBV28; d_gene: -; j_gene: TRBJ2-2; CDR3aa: CASRGQMNTGELFF; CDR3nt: TGTGCCAGCAGAGGACAGATGAACACCGGGGAGCTGTTTTTT
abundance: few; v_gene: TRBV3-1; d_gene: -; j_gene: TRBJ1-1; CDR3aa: CASSQVKSGHTEAFF; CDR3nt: TGTGCCAGCAGCCAAGTTAAATCAGGGCACACTGAAGCTTTCTTT
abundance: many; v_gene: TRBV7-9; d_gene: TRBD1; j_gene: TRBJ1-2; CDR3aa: CASSSGQGNYGYTF; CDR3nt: TGTGCCAGCAGCTCCGGACAGGGCAACTATGGCTACACCTTC
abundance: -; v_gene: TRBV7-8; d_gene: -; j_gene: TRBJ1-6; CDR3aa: CASSSGENREPLYF; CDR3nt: TGTGCCAGCAGCTCCGGGGAGAACAGAGAACCCCTCTACTTT
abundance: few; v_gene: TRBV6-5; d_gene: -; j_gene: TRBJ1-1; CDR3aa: CASSYSRVGGTEAFF; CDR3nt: TGTGCCAGCAGTTACTCGAGGGTCGGGGGCACTGAAGCTTTCTTT
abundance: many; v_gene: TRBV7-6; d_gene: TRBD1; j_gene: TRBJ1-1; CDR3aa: CASSLYKGTGGQEFF; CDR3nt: TGTGCCAGCAGCCTATACAAAGGGACAGGGGGCCAGGAGTTCTTT
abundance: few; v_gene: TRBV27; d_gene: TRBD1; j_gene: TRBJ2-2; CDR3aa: CASSLTWDRGLRTGELFF; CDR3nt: TGTGCCAGCAGTCTAACATGGGACAGGGGGCTTAGGACCGGGGAGCTGTTTTTT
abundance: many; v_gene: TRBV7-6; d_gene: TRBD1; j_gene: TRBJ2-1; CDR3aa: CASSRPTGGNEQFF; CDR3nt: TGTGCCAGCAGCCGCCCGACAGGGGGCAATGAGCAGTTCTTC
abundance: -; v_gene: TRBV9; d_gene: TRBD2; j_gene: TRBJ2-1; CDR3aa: CASSTSRTSPLNEQFF; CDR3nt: TGTGCCAGCAGCACCTCTCGGACTAGCCCACTCAATGAGCAGTTCTTC
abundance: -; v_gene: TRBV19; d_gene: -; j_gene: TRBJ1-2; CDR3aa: CASSPNESGYTF; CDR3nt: TGTGCCAGTAGCCCGAATGAGAGTGGCTACACCTTC
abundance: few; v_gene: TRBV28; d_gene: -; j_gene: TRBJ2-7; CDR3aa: CASSSLFERSSYEQYF; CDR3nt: TGTGCCAGCAGTTCACTTTTTGAAAGGAGCTCCTACGAGCAGTACTTC
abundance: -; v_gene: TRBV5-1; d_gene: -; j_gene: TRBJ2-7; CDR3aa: CASSFTEDEQYF; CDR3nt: TGCGCCAGCAGCTTTACAGAGGACGAGCAGTACTTC
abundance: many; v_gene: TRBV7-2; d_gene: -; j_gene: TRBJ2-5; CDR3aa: CASSLELGRQETQYF; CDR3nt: TGTGCCAGCAGCTTAGAATTGGGCAGACAAGAGACCCAGTACTTC
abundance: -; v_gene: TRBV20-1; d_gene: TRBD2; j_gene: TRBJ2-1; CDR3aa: CSASSGGAKVIPNEQFF; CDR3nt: TGCAGTGCTTCTAGCGGGGGGGCCAAGGTGATCCCCAATGAGCAGTTCTTC